The clone carrying this TCR beta chain was detected many times. Its antigen is unknown. TCRdb passed the 5' RACE reads through MiXCR, listing each CDR3 protein once. The sample shows 50,000 or so distinct CDR3 sequences, around 6.9% of them seen only once. The sample is drawn from a study of T cells after yellow fever vaccination. Trimming took off 3 bases at V and 6 bases at J, with 22 bases between the two ends. This CDR3 comprises 17 residues. CDR1 SGHAT and CDR2 FQNNGV come from the germline V gene. Overall study findings and caveats: One caveat is that FACS-sorted repertoires could contain abundant clonotypes contaminating from the bulk population.

The sample in question was CD8+ T cells sorted from PBMCs, obtained on the day of the first yellow fever vaccination. The V call is TRBV11-2, the J call TRBJ2-3; D possibly matches TRBD1 or TRBD2 (5 bases each). The sequence derives from a man in his late teens or twenties who received the YFV17D yellow fever vaccine. CDR3 in amino acids: CASSLGVGGPRGDTQYF. CDR3 DNA: TGTGCCAGCAGCTTGGGGGTAGGAGGCCCTAGGGGTGATACGCAGTATTTT. The full variable domain, its missing parts supplied by reference TRBV11-2 and TRBJ2-3, is EAGVAQSPRYKIIEKRQSVAFWCNPISGHATLYWYQQILGQGPKLLIQFQNNGVVDDSQLPKDRFSAERLKGVDSTLKIQPAKLEDSAVYLCASSLGVGGPRGDTQYFGPGTRLTVL.